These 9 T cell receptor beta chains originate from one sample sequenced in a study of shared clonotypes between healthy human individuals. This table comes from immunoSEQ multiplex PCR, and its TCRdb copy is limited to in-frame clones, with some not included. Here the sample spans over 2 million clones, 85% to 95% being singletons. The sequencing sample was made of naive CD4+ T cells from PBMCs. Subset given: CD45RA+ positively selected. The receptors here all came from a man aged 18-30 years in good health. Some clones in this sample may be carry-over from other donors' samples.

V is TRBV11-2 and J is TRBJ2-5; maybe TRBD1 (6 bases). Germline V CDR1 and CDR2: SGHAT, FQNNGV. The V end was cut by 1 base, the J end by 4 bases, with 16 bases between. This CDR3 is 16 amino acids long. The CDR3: CASSLVGGQIGETQYF. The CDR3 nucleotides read TGTGCCAGCAGCTTAGTTGGGGGCCAGATCGGAGAGACCCAGTACTTC.

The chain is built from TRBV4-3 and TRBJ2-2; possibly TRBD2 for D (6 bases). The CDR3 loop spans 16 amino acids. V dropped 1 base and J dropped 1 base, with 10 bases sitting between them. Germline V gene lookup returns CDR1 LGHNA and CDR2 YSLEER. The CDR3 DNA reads TGCGCCAGCAGCCAAGCGTACGGGGGGAACACCGGGGAGCTGTTTTTT. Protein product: CASSQAYGGNTGELFF.

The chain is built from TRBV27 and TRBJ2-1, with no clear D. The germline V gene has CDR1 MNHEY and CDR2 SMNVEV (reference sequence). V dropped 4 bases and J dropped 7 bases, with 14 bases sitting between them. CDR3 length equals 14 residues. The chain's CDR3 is CASSSKATANEQFF. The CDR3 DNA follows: TGTGCCAGCAGTTCGAAGGCGACTGCTAATGAGCAGTTCTTC.

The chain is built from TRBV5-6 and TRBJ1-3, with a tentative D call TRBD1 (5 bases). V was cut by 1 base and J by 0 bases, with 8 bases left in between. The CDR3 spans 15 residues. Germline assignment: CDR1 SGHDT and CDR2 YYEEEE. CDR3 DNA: TGTGCCAGCAGCTTGAGCGGGACCTCTGGAAACACCATATATTTT. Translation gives CASSLSGTSGNTIYF.

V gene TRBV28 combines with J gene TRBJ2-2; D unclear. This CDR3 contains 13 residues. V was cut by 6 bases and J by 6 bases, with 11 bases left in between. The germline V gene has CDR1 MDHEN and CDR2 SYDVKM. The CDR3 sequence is CASSQPASGELFF. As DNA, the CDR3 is TGTGCCAGCAGCCAGCCCGCCTCCGGGGAGCTGTTTTTT.

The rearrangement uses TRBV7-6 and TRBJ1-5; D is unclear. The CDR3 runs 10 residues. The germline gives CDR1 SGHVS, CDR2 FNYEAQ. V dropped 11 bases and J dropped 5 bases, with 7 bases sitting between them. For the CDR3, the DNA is TGTGCCTGTTCACATCAGCCCCAGCATTTT. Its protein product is CACSHQPQHF. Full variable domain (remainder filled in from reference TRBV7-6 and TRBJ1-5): GAGVSQSPRYKVTKRGQDVALRCDPISGHVSLYWYRQALGQGPEFLTYFNYEAQQDKSGLPNDRFSAERPEGSISTLTIQRTEQRDSAMYRCACSHQPQHFGDGTRLSIL.

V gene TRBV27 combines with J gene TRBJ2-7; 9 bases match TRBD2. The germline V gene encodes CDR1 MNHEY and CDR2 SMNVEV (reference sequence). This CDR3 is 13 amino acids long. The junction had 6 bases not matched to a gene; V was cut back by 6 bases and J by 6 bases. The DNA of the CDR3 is TGTGCCAGCAGATGGGGGCGGGAGGGCGAGCAGTACTTC. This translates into CASRWGREGEQYF.

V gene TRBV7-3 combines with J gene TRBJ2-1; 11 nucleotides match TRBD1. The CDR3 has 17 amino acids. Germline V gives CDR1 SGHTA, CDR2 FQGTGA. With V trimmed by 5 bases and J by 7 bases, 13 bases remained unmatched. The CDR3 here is CASSPGQGAPGFNEQFF. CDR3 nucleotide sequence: TGTGCCAGCAGCCCCGGACAGGGGGCGCCGGGATTTAATGAGCAGTTCTTC.

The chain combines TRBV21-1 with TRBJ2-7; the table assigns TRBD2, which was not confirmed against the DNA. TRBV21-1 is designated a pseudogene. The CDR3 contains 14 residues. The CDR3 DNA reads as TGTGCCAGCAACAAGCTAGCGGGAGGACATGAGCAGTACTTC. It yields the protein CASNKLAGGHEQYF.